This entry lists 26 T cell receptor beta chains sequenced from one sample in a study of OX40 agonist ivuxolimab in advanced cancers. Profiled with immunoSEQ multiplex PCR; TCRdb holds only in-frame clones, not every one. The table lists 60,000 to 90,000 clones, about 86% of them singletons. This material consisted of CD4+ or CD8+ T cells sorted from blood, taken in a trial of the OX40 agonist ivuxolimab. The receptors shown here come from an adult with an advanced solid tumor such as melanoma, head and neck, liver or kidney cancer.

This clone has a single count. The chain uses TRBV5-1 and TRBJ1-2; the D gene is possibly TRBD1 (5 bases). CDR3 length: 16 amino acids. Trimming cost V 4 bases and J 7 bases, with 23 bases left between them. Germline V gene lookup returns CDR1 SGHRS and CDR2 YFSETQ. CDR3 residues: CASSPGMALTVGGYTF. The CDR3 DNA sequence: TGCGCCAGCAGCCCGGGGATGGCGCTGACAGTTGGTGGCTACACCTTC.

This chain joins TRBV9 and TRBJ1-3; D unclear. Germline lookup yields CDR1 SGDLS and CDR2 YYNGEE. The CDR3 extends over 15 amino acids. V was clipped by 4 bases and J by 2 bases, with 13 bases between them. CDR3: CASSSISEAGNTIYF. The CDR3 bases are TGTGCCAGCAGCTCCATTTCAGAGGCTGGAAACACCATATATTTT.

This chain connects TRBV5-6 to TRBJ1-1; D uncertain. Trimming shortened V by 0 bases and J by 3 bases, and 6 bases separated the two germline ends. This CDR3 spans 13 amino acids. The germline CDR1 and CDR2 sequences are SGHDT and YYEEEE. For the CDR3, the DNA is TGTGCCAGCAGCTTGGTACAGCACACTGAAGCTTTCTTT. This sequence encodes CASSLVQHTEAFF.

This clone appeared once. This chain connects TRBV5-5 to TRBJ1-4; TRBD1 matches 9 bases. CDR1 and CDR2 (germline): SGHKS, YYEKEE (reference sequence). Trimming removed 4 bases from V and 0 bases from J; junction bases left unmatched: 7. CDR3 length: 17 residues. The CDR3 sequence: CASSRTGDLTTNEKLFF. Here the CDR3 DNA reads TGTGCCAGCAGCAGGACAGGGGACCTGACAACTAATGAAAAACTGTTTTTT.

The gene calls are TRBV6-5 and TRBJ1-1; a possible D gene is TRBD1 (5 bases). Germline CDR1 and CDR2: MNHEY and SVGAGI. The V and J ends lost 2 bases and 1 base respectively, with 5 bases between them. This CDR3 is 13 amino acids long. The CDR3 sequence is CASSYRGNTEAFF. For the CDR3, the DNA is TGTGCCAGCAGTTACAGGGGGAACACTGAAGCTTTCTTT.

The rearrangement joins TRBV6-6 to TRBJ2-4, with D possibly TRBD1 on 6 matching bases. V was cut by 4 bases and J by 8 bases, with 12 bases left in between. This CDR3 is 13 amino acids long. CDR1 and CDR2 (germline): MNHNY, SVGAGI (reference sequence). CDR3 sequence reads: CASSFPGEDIQYF. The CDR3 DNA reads TGTGCCAGCAGTTTTCCAGGGGAAGACATTCAGTACTTC.

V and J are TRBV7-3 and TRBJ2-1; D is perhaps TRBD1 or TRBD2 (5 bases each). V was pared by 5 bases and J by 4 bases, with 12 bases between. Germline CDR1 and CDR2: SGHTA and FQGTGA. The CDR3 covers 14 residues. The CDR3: CASSRPGRYNEQFF. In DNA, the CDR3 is TGTGCCAGCAGCCGGCCGGGACGTTACAATGAGCAGTTCTTC.

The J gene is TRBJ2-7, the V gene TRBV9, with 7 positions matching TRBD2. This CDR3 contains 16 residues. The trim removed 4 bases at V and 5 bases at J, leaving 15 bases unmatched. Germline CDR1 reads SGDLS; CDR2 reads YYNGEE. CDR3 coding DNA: TGTGCCAGCAGCACTCAACCCGGCGGGAGTTTCAACGAGCAGTACTTC. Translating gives CASSTQPGGSFNEQYF.

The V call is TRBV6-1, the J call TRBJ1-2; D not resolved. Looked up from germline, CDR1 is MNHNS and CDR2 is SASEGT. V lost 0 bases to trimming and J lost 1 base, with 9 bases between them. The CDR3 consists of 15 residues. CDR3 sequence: CASSEAFGLNYGYTF. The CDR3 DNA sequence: TGTGCCAGCAGTGAAGCGTTTGGCCTTAACTATGGCTACACCTTC.

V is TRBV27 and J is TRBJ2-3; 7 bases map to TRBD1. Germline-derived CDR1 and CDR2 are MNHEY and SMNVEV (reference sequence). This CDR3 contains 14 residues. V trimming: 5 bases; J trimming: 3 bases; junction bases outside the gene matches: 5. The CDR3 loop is CASSATGRTDTQYF. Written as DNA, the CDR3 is TGTGCCAGCAGTGCGACAGGGCGGACAGATACGCAGTATTTT.

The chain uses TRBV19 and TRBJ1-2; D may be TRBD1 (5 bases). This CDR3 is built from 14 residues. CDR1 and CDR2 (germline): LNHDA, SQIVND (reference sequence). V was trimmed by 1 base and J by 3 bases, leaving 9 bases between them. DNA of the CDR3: TGTGCCAGTAGTATAGCCCGGGACCACTATGGCTACACCTTC. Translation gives CASSIARDHYGYTF.

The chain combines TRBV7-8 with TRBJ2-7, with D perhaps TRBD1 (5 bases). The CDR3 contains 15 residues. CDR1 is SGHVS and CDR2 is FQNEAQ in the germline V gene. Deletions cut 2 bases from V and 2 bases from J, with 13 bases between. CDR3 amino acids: CASSLSGAVAYEQYF. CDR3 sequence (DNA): TGTGCCAGCAGCTTAAGTGGGGCGGTTGCCTACGAGCAGTACTTC.

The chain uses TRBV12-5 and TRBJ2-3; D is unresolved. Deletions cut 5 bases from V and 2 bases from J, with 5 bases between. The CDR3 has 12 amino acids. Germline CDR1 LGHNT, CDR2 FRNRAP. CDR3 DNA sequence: TGTGCTAGTGGTCATGCCACAGATACGCAGTATTTT. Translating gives CASGHATDTQYF.

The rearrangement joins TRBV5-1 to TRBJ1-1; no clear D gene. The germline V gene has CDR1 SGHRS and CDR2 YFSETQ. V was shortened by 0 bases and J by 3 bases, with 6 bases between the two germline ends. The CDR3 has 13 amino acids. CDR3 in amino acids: CASSLDGYTEAFF. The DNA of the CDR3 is TGCGCCAGCAGCTTGGACGGTTACACTGAAGCTTTCTTT. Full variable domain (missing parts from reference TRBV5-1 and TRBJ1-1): KAGVTQTPRYLIKTRGQQVTLSCSPISGHRSVSWYQQTPGQGLQFLFEYFSETQRNKGNFPGRFSGRQFSNSRSEMNVSTLELGDSALYLCASSLDGYTEAFFGQGTRLTVV.

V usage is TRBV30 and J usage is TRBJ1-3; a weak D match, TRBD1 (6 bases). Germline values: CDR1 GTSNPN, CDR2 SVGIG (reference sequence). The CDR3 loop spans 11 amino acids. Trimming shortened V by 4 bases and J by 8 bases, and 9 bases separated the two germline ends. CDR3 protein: CAWTGVDTIYF. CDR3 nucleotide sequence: TGTGCCTGGACAGGGGTGGACACCATATATTTT.

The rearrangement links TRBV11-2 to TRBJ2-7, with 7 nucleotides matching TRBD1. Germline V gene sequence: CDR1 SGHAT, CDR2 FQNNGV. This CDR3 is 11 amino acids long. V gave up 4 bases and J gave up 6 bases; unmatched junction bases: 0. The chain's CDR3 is CASSSGGEQYF. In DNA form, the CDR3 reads TGTGCCAGCAGCTCAGGGGGCGAGCAGTACTTC.

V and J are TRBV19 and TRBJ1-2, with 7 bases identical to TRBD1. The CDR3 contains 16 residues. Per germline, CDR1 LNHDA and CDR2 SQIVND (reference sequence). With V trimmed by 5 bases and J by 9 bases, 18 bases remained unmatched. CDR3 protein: CASSPPWGQRESRYTF. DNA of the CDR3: TGTGCCAGTAGTCCGCCGTGGGGACAGAGGGAATCTCGCTACACCTTC.

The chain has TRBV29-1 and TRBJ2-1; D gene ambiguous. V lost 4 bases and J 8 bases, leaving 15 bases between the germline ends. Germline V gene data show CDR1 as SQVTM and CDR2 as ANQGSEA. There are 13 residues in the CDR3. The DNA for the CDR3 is TGCAGCGTTGGGGCATCCCCATGGGATGAGCAGTTCTTC. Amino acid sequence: CSVGASPWDEQFF.

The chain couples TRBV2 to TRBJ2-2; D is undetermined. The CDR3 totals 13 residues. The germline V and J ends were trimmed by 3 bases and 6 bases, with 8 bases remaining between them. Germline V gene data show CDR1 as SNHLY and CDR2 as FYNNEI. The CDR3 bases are TGTGCCAGCAGTGACGTAGGAGCCGGGGAGCTGTTTTTT. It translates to CASSDVGAGELFF.

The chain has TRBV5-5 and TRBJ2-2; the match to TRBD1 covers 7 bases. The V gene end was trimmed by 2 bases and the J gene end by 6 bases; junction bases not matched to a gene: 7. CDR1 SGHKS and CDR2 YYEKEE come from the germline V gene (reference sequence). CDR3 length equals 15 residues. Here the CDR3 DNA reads TGTGCCAGCAGCTTCCGACAGGGAAAGGCCGGGGAGCTGTTTTTT. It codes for CASSFRQGKAGELFF.

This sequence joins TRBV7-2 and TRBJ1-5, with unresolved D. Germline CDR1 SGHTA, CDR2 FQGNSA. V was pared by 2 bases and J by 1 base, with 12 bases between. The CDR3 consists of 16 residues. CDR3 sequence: CASSLQATASNQPQHF. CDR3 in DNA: TGTGCCAGCAGCTTACAGGCGACCGCCAGCAATCAGCCCCAGCATTTT.

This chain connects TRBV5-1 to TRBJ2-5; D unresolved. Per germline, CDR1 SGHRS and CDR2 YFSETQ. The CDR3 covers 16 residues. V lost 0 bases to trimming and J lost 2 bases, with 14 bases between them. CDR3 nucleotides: TGCGCCAGCAGCTTGGCCGGTGTAGTTGGGCAAGAGACCCAGTACTTC. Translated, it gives CASSLAGVVGQETQYF. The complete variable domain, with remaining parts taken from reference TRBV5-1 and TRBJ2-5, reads KAGVTQTPRYLIKTRGQQVTLSCSPISGHRSVSWYQQTPGQGLQFLFEYFSETQRNKGNFPGRFSGRQFSNSRSEMNVSTLELGDSALYLCASSLAGVVGQETQYFGPGTRLLVL.

The CDR3 nucleotides are TGTGCCTGGAGGCAGGGGATAGCTGAAGCTTTCTTT. It codes for CAWRQGIAEAFF. The chain couples TRBV30 to TRBJ1-1; weak D call: TRBD1 (6 bases). The ends were cut back, 3 bases at V and 6 bases at J, with 11 bases in the middle. CDR1 and CDR2 (germline): GTSNPN, SVGIG (reference sequence). The CDR3 consists of 12 residues.

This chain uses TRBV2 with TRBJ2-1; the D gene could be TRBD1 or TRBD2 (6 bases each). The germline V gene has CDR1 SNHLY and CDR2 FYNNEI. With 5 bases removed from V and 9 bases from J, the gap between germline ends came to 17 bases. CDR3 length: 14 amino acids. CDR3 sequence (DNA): TGTGCCAGCAGTCAACGAGGGGGGAAAGGTGAGCAGTTCTTC. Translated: CASSQRGGKGEQFF.

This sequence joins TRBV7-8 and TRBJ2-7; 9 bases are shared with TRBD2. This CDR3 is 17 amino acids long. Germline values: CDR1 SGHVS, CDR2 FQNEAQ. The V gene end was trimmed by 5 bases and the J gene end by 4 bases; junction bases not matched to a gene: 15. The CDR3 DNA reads TGTGCCAGCAGCCCTTCGGGAGAGTTAGCGGGAGCTTACGAGCAGTACTTC. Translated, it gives CASSPSGELAGAYEQYF.

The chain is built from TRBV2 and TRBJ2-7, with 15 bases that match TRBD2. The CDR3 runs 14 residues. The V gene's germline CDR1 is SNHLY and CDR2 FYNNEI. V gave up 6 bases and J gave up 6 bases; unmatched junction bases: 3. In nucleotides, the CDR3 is TGTGCCAGCAGGGGACTAGCGGGAGGAAGCGAGCAGTACTTC. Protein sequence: CASRGLAGGSEQYF.